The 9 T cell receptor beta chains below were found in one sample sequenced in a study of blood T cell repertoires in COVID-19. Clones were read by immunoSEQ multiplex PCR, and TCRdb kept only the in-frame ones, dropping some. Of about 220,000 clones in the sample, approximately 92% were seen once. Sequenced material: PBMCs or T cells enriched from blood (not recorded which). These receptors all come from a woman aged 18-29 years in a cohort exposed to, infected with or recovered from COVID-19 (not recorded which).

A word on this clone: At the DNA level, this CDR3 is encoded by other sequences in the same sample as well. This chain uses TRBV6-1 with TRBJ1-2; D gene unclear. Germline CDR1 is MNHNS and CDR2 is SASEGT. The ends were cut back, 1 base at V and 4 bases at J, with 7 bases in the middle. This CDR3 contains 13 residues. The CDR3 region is CASSEGRGYGYTF. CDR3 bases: TGTGCCAGCAGTGAAGGAAGAGGCTATGGCTACACCTTC.

The CDR3 DNA reads TGTGCCAGCAGTTTATCCCCCCTGCAGTTTTTGAACACTGAAGCTTTCTTT. It yields the protein CASSLSPLQFLNTEAFF. The rearrangement links TRBV27 to TRBJ1-1, with no clear D. Germline CDR1 and CDR2: MNHEY and SMNVEV (reference sequence). The CDR3 consists of 17 residues. The V end lost 0 bases, the J end lost 0 bases, and 14 bases lay between the germline ends.

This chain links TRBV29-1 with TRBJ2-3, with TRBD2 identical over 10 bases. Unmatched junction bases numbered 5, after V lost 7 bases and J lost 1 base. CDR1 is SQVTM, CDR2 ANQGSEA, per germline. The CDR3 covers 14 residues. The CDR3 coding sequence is TGCAGCGGGTCCGGGACTAGCGGCACAGATACGCAGTATTTT. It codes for CSGSGTSGTDTQYF.

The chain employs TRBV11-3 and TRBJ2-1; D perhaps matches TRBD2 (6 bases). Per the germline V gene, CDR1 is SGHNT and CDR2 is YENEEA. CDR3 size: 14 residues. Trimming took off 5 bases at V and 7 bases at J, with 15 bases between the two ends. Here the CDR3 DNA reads TGTGCCAGCAGCCCACGCTTCGGAGGGAATGAGCAGTTCTTC. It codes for CASSPRFGGNEQFF.

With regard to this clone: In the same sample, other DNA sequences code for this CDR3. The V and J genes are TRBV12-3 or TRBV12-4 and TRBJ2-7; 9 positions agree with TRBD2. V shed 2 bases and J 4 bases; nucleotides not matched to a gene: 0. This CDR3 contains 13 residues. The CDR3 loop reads CASSLSGGYEQYF. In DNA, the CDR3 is TGTGCCAGCAGTTTAAGCGGGGGGTACGAGCAGTACTTC.

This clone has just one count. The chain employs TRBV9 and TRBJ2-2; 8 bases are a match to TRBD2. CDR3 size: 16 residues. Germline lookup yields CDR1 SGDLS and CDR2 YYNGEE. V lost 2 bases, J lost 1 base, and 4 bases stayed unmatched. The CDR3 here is CASSVLAGGNTGELFF. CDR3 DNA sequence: TGTGCCAGCAGCGTTTTGGCGGGGGGGAACACCGGGGAGCTGTTTTTT.

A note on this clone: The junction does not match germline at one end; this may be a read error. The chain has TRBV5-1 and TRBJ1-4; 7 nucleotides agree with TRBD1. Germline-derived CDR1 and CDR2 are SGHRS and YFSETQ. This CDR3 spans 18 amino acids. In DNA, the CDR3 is TGCGCCAGCAGCTTGTGGCCCGCTCCAGGGGGTACTAAAGAAAAACTGTTTTTT. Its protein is CASSLWPAPGGTKEKLFF.

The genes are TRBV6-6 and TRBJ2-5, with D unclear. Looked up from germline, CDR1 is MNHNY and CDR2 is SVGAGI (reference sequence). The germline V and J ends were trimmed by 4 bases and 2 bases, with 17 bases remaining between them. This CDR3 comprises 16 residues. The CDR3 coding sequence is TGTGCCAGCAGTTTGTCACTCGCGTCTTTGCAAGAGACCCAGTACTTC. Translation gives CASSLSLASLQETQYF.

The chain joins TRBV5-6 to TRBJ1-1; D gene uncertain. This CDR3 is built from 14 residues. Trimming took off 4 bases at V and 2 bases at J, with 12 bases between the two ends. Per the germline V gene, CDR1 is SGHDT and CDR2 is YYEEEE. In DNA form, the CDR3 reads TGTGCCAGCAGCCTGCCCAACAGCAACACTGAAGCTTTCTTT. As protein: CASSLPNSNTEAFF.